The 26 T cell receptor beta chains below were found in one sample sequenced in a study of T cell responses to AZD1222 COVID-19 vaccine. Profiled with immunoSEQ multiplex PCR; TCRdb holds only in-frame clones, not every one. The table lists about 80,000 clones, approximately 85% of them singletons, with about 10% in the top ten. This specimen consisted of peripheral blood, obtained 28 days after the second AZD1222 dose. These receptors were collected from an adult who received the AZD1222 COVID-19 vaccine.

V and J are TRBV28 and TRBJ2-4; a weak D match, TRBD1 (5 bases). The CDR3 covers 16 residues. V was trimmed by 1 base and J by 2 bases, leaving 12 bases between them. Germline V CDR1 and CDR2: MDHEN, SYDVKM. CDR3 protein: CASSLSGILTKNIQYF. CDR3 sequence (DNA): TGTGCCAGCAGTTTATCAGGGATTTTAACCAAAAACATTCAGTACTTC.

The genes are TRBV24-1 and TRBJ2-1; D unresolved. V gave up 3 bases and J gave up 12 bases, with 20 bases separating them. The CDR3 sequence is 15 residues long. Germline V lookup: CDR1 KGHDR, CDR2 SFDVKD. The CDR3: CATSDQSTGEIVQFF. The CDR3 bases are TGTGCCACCAGTGATCAGTCTACCGGAGAGATAGTGCAGTTCTTC.

For the CDR3, the DNA is TGTGCCACCAGTGATGAGCGGGGGGGCAGGTACAATGAGCAGTTCTTC. Encoded protein: CATSDERGGRYNEQFF. The chain combines TRBV24-1 with TRBJ2-1; 10 nucleotides match TRBD2. Losses at the gene ends were 3 bases for V and 4 bases for J; bases not matched to a gene: 5. Looked up from germline, CDR1 is KGHDR and CDR2 is SFDVKD. The CDR3 is made up of 16 amino acids.

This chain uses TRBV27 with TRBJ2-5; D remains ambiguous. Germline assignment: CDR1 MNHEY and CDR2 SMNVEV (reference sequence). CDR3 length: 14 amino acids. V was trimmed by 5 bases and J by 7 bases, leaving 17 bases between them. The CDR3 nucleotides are TGTGCCAGCAGTCCCCAAACCCAAAGAGGGACCCAGTACTTC. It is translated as CASSPQTQRGTQYF.

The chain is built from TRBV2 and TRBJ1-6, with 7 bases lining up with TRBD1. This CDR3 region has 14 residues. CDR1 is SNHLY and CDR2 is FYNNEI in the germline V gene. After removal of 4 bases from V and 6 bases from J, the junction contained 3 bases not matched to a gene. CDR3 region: CASSVGTANSPLHF. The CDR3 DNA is TGTGCCAGCAGTGTAGGGACAGCTAATTCACCCCTCCACTTT.

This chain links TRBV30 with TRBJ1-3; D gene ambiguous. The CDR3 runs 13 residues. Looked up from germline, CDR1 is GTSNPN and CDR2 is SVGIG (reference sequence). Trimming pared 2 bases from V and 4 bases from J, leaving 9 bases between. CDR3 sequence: CAWSFRGGNTIYF. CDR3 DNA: TGTGCCTGGAGTTTCCGCGGGGGAAACACCATATATTTT.

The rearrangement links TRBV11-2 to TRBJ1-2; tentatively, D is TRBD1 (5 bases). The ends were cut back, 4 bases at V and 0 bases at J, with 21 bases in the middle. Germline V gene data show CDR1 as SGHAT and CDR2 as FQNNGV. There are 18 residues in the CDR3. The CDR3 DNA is TGTGCCAGCAGCTCCTCCGAGGGGTTCGCCATGGCTAACTATGGCTACACCTTC. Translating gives CASSSSEGFAMANYGYTF.

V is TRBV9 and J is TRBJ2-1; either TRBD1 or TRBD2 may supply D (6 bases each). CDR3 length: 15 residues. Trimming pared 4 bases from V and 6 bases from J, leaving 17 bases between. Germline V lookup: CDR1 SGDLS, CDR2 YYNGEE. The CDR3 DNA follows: TGTGCCAGCAGCTCCCAGGGGCGGGGATTCAATGAGCAGTTCTTC. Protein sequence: CASSSQGRGFNEQFF. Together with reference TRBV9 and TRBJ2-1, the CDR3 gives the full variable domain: DSGVTQTPKHLITATGQRVTLRCSPRSGDLSVYWYQQSLDQGLQFLIQYYNGEERAKGNILERFSAQQFPDLHSELNLSSLELGDSALYFCASSSQGRGFNEQFFGPGTRLTVL.

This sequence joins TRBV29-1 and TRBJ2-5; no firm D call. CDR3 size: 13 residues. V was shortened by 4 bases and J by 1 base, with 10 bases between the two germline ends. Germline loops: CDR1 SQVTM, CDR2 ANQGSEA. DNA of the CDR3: TGCAGCGTTGGCAGCCCGGGCCAAGAGACCCAGTACTTC. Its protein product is CSVGSPGQETQYF.

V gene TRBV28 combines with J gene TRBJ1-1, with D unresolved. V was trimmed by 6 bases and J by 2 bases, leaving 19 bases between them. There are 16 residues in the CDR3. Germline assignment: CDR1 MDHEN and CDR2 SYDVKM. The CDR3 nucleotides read TGTGCCAGCAGCCCCCGCCGAGTGACCTTAAACACTGAAGCTTTCTTT. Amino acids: CASSPRRVTLNTEAFF.

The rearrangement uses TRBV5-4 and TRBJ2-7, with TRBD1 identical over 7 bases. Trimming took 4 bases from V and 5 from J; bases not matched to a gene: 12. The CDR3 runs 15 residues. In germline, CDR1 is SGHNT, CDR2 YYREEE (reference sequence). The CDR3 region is CASSRDRVGLHEQYF. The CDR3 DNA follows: TGTGCCAGCAGCCGTGACAGGGTAGGGTTGCACGAGCAGTACTTC.

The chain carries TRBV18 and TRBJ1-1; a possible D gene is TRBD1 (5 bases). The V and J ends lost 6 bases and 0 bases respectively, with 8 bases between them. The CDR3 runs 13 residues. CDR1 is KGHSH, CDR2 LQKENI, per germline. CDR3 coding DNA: TGTGCCAGCTCGACAGACATGAACACTGAAGCTTTCTTT. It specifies CASSTDMNTEAFF. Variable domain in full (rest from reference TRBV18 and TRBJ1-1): NAGVMQNPRHLVRRRGQEARLRCSPMKGHSHVYWYRQLPEEGLKFMVYLQKENIIDESGMPKERFSAEFPKEGPSILRIQQVVRGDSAAYFCASSTDMNTEAFFGQGTRLTVV.

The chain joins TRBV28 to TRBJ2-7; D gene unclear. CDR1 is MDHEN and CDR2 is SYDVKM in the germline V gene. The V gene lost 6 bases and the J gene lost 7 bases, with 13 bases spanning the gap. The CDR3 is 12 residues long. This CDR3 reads CASSLDAGEQYF. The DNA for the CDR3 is TGTGCCAGCAGCCTCGATGCTGGGGAGCAGTACTTC.

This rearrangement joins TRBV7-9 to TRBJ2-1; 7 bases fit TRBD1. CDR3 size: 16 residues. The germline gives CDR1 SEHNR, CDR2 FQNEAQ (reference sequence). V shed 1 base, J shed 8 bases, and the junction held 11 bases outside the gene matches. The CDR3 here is CASSLGMNRGRDEQFF. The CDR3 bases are TGTGCCAGCAGCTTAGGGATGAACAGGGGAAGGGATGAGCAGTTCTTC.

CDR3 amino acids: CASRSDANYGYTF. Here the CDR3 DNA reads TGTGCCAGTAGATCGGATGCTAACTATGGCTACACCTTC. The rearrangement joins TRBV19 to TRBJ1-2; D not resolved. CDR3 length equals 13 residues. Trimming took off 6 bases at V and 0 bases at J, with 8 bases between the two ends. The germline V gene encodes CDR1 LNHDA and CDR2 SQIVND (reference sequence).

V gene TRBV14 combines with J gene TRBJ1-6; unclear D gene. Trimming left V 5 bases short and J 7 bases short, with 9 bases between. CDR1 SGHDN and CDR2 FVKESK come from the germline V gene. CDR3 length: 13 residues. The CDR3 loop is CASSFSPNSPLHF. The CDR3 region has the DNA TGTGCCAGCAGCTTCAGCCCCAATTCACCCCTCCACTTT.

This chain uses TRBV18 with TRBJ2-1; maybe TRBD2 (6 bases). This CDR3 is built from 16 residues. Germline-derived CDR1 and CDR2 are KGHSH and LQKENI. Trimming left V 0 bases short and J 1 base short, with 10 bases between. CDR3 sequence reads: CASSPPGGESYNEQFF. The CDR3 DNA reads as TGTGCCAGCTCACCACCGGGGGGAGAATCCTACAATGAGCAGTTCTTC.

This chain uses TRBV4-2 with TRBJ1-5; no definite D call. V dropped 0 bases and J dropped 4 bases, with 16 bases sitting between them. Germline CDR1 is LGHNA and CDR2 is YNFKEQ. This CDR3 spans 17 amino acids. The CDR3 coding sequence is TGTGCCAGCAGCCAAGAGCCGGGTCGGCGGGTAAATCAGCCCCAGCATTTT. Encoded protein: CASSQEPGRRVNQPQHF.

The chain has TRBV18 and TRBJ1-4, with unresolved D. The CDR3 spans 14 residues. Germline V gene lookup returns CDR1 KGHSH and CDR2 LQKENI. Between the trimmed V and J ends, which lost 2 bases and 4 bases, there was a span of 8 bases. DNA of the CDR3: TGTGCCAGCTCACCAGCGGACCATAATGAAAAACTGTTTTTT. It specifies CASSPADHNEKLFF.

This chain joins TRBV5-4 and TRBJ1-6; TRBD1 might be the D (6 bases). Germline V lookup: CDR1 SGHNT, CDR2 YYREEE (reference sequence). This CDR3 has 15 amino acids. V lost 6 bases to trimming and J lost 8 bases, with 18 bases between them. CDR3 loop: CASNQDGGHHSPLHF. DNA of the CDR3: TGTGCCAGCAACCAGGACGGGGGGCATCATTCACCCCTCCACTTT.

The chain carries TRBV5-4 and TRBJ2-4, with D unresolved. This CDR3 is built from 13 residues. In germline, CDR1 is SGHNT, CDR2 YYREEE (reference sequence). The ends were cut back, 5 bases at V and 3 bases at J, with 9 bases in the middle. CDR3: CASSAVNKNIQYF. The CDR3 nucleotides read TGTGCCAGCAGTGCAGTCAACAAAAACATTCAGTACTTC.

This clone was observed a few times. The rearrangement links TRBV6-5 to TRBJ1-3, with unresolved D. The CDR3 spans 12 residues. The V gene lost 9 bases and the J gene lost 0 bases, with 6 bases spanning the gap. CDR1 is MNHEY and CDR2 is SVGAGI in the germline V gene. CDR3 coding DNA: TGTGCCAGTACAAGCTCTGGAAACACCATATATTTT. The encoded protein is CASTSSGNTIYF.

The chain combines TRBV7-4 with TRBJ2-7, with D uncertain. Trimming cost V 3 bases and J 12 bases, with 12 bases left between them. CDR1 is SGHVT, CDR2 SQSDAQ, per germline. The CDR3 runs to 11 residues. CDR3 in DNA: TGTGCCAGCAGCTTCGCCGTAGATCGGTACTTC. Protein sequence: CASSFAVDRYF.

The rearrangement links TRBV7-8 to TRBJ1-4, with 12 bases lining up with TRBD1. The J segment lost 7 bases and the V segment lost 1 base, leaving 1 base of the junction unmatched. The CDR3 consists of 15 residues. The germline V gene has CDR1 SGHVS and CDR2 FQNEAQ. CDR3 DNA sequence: TGTGCCAGCAGCTTAGGGGGACAGGGGGCTGAAAAACTGTTTTTT. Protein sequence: CASSLGGQGAEKLFF.

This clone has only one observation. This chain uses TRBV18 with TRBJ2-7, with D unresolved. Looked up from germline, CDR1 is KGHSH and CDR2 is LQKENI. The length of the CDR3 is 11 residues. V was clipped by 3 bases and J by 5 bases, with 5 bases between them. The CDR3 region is CASSPRDEQYF. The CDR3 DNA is TGTGCCAGCTCACCTCGGGACGAGCAGTACTTC.

The DNA of the CDR3 is TGTGCCAGCAGGGACAGGGGTAGCTACACCTTC. It encodes CASRDRGSYTF. This chain links TRBV27 with TRBJ1-2; 9 nucleotides line up with TRBD1. This CDR3 contains 11 residues. Germline V lookup: CDR1 MNHEY, CDR2 SMNVEV (reference sequence). V gave up 6 bases and J gave up 9 bases; unmatched junction bases: 2.